The subject of this entry is one T cell receptor (beta chain). Its antigen is as yet unknown. A second PCR of 7 to 11 cycles used a sample-barcoded 5' primer and a J-beta primer mix. Each cDNA molecule carried a tag from a template-switch adaptor that contained 12 random nucleotides. In TCRdb, the 5' RACE reads were re-called with MiXCR into one record per CDR3 protein. The data hold 580,000 or so distinct CDR3 sequences, with 40% to 55% observed a single time. The sample originates from a study of blood T cells in healthy people across ages. Germline values: CDR1 DFQATT, CDR2 SNEGSKA (reference sequence). The ends lost 1 base at V and 8 bases at J; junction bases unmatched: 10. The CDR3 contains 16 residues. Findings and caveats of the study: Considered underestimates were the diversity estimates obtained from one million T cells.

The J gene is TRBJ1-4, the V gene TRBV20-1; the match to TRBD1 covers 10 bases. The origin of this receptor is a man at least 80 years old in good health. Sequencing was done on a sample of blood. The CDR3 bases are TGCAGTGCTAGAGGTCTCCAGGGACAGGGGAACGAAAAACTGTTTTTT. It translates to CSARGLQGQGNEKLFF.